The 4 T cell receptor beta chains listed next were all sequenced from one sample in a study of shared clonotypes between healthy human individuals (dated by TCRdb to the early 2020s). The protocol used for the library was the immunoSEQ multiplex PCR assay. TCRdb's version of the immuneACCESS table is confined to in-frame rearrangements and falls short of the full clone set. An unresolved V gene accounts for under half of the shortfall where checked; the remainder is of unknown origin. The sample includes roughly 2,000,000 clones, with about 95% observed a single time. The ten largest make up 1% to 1.5% of the sample. For the CD8 naive samples, CD45RO-negative cells were positively selected for CCR7, yielding a CD45RA+CCR7+ population from which TemRA cells were excluded. Sequencing was performed on naive CD8+ T cells sorted from blood. In the paper's terms, the cell subset or site label means: CD45RA+CCR7+. The receptors were sampled from a man aged 18 to 30 in good health.

V gene TRBV13 combines with J gene TRBJ2-7; 8 bases align to TRBD1. The CDR3 is 16 amino acids. The ends lost 5 bases at V and 5 bases at J; junction bases unmatched: 14. In germline, CDR1 is PRHDT, CDR2 FYEKMQ (reference sequence). This CDR3 reads CASSETTRQGRDEQYF. The CDR3 nucleotides read TGTGCCAGCAGCGAAACCACAAGACAGGGGAGAGACGAGCAGTACTTC.

About this clone itself: This sample also contains other DNA sequences that code for the same CDR3. The rearrangement joins TRBV6-5 to TRBJ2-7; D is perhaps TRBD2 (6 bases). The ends were cut back, 3 bases at V and 4 bases at J, with 7 bases in the middle. The CDR3 contains 12 residues. The germline CDR1 and CDR2 sequences are MNHEY and SVGAGI. CDR3 sequence reads: CASSYRGYEQYF. In DNA form, the CDR3 reads TGTGCCAGCAGTTATCGGGGGTACGAGCAGTACTTC.

The V gene is TRBV6-5, the J gene TRBJ2-1, with D hard to call. The CDR3 length is 15 residues. The ends were cut back, 5 bases at V and 1 base at J, with 12 bases in the middle. The V gene's germline CDR1 is MNHEY and CDR2 SVGAGI. CDR3 region: CASSPTAPSYNEQFF. DNA of the CDR3: TGTGCCAGCAGTCCCACTGCGCCATCCTACAATGAGCAGTTCTTC.

This clone came up once. The chain employs TRBV6-1 and TRBJ2-4, with D maybe TRBD2 (5 bases). CDR1 is MNHNS and CDR2 is SASEGT in the germline V gene. V was pared by 7 bases and J by 0 bases, with 13 bases between. This CDR3 comprises 15 residues. The CDR3 DNA sequence: TGTGCCAGCACCAGAATAGGACTAGCCAAAAACATTCAGTACTTC. It translates to CASTRIGLAKNIQYF.